The 23 T cell receptor beta chains below come from one sample, sequenced in a study of vaccination and CD4 T cells after COVID-19. No antigens are known for them. Treatment given: roughly 10-day PBMC culture with coronavirus spike peptide pools or control peptides (ViraFEST assay). CD4+ T cells that had been cultured provided DNA sequenced with the Oncomine TCR Beta short-read assay. TCRdb fed the PCR reads into MiXCR, producing one record per CDR3 protein. The sample lists more than 13,000 distinct CDR3 sequences; 20% to 25% were seen once. Sequences were derived from CD4+ T cells from blood, cultured in vitro, sampled before SARS-CoV-2 vaccination. The receptors were gathered from a human donor who received a COVID-19 vaccine.

This clonotype was detected only a few times. The chain uses TRBV5-4 and TRBJ1-6; TRBD1 is a possible D gene (6 bases). The CDR3 is 14 residues long. Germline V CDR1 and CDR2: SGHNT, YYREEE (reference sequence). The ends were cut back, 3 bases at V and 5 bases at J, with 9 bases in the middle. CDR3 sequence: CASSSQGHNSPLHF. CDR3 nucleotides: TGTGCCAGCAGCTCACAGGGTCATAATTCACCCCTCCACTTT.

This rearrangement joins TRBV30 to TRBJ1-1; 8 bases map to TRBD1. The ends lost 3 bases at V and 5 bases at J; junction bases unmatched: 17. Per the germline V gene, CDR1 is GTSNPN and CDR2 is SVGIG (reference sequence). The CDR3 extends over 17 amino acids. The CDR3 reads CAWSNGGGGQGGTEAFF. CDR3 DNA: TGTGCCTGGAGCAACGGCGGGGGAGGACAGGGAGGTACTGAAGCTTTCTTT.

As to this clonotype: This may arise from a read error, as a much more abundant clone is one base away. J is TRBJ2-3 and V is TRBV27; tentatively, D is TRBD1 (6 bases). CDR3 length equals 16 residues. In germline, CDR1 is MNHEY, CDR2 SMNVEV (reference sequence). CDR3 sequence: CTSRPYRETSTDTQYF. CDR3 nucleotides: TGTACCAGCAGACCTTACAGGGAAACTAGCACAGATACGCAGTATTTT.

The chain carries TRBV30 and TRBJ1-6; D gene unclear. Trimming cost V 1 base and J 5 bases, with 9 bases left between them. CDR1 and CDR2 (germline): GTSNPN, SVGIG (reference sequence). The CDR3 is made up of 14 amino acids. The CDR3 is CAWSAGGHNSPLHF. For the CDR3, the DNA is TGTGCCTGGAGTGCCGGAGGGCATAATTCACCCCTCCACTTT.

V is TRBV5-1 and J is TRBJ2-7; 7 bases align to TRBD1. V was pared by 5 bases and J by 0 bases, with 5 bases of the junction left unmatched. This CDR3 has 14 amino acids. Germline assignment: CDR1 SGHRS and CDR2 YFSETQ. CDR3: CASRSGGASYEQYF. The CDR3 DNA is TGCGCCAGCAGGTCAGGGGGTGCCTCCTACGAGCAGTACTTC. The entire variable domain, with the rest obtained from reference TRBV5-1 and TRBJ2-7, is as follows: KAGVTQTPRYLIKTRGQQVTLSCSPISGHRSVSWYQQTPGQGLQFLFEYFSETQRNKGNFPGRFSGRQFSNSRSEMNVSTLELGDSALYLCASRSGGASYEQYFGPGTRLTVT.

This clonotype was counted a few times. J is TRBJ2-3 and V is TRBV7-2, with D unclear. Trimming cost V 5 bases and J 1 base, with 13 bases left between them. The CDR3 is made up of 15 amino acids. Germline V CDR1 and CDR2: SGHTA, FQGNSA. CDR3 nucleotides: TGTGCCAGCAGCGGTAGCTGGTCCCGCACAGATACGCAGTATTTT. It specifies CASSGSWSRTDTQYF.

The chain recombines TRBV20-1 with TRBJ2-5; 10 bases are shared with TRBD2. After removal of 7 bases from V and 5 bases from J, the junction contained 4 bases not matched to a gene. The CDR3 consists of 12 residues. Germline loops: CDR1 DFQATT, CDR2 SNEGSKA (reference sequence). The DNA for the CDR3 is TGCAGTGAGACACTAGCGGGGGAGACCCAGTACTTC. This sequence encodes CSETLAGETQYF.

The V call is TRBV10-3, the J call TRBJ2-2; D remains ambiguous. V was pared by 8 bases and J by 5 bases, with 12 bases between. From germline, CDR1 is ENHRY and CDR2 SYGVKD. The CDR3 runs 13 residues. CDR3 bases: TGTGCCATCGGAAAGGATAGGACCGGGGAGCTGTTTTTT. Translation gives CAIGKDRTGELFF.

The rearrangement uses TRBV30 and TRBJ2-3, with 7 bases identical to TRBD2. CDR3 length equals 15 residues. V dropped 0 bases and J dropped 3; count of bases not matched to a gene: 6. Germline V gene data show CDR1 as GTSNPN and CDR2 as SVGIG (reference sequence). The CDR3: CAWSVLTGGTDTQYF. CDR3 coding DNA: TGTGCCTGGAGTGTACTAACCGGGGGGACAGATACGCAGTATTTT.

This clonotype was seen a few times. The chain has TRBV2 and TRBJ2-1; TRBD2 aligns across 10 bases. V shed 4 bases, J shed 5 bases, and the junction held 5 bases outside the gene matches. Germline V gene lookup returns CDR1 SNHLY and CDR2 FYNNEI. CDR3 size: 15 residues. This chain's CDR3 is CASSAGLAYDNEQFF. The CDR3 bases are TGTGCCAGCAGTGCGGGACTAGCGTATGACAATGAGCAGTTCTTC.

CDR3 nucleotides: TGCGCCAGCAGCTTTTGGGGATCCTCCTATAATTCACCCCTCCACTTT. Protein sequence: CASSFWGSSYNSPLHF. The chain uses TRBV5-1 and TRBJ1-6; D gene uncertain. Deletions cut 2 bases from V and 0 bases from J, with 9 bases between. This CDR3 region has 16 residues. Germline V gives CDR1 SGHRS, CDR2 YFSETQ.

The chain carries TRBV5-1 and TRBJ2-7; a weak D match, TRBD1 (6 bases). V lost 4 bases and J lost 4, with 18 bases in between. This CDR3 is 15 amino acids long. Germline V gene lookup returns CDR1 SGHRS and CDR2 YFSETQ. CDR3 bases: TGCGCCAGCAGCAGTGGGGGCTCAGGCCCATACGAGCAGTACTTC. Encoded protein: CASSSGGSGPYEQYF.

This chain uses TRBV7-2 with TRBJ1-1, with D possibly TRBD1 on 6 matching bases. The germline CDR1 and CDR2 sequences are SGHTA and FQGNSA. CDR3 length: 13 residues. V lost 7 bases and J lost 5, with 14 bases in between. In DNA form, the CDR3 reads TGTGCCAGCAAGGCAGGGGAAGGGACTGAAGCTTTCTTT. Its protein is CASKAGEGTEAFF.

In its sample, this clonotype ranks as medium-sized. The chain has TRBV18 and TRBJ1-5; the D gene is possibly TRBD1 (5 bases). Germline loops: CDR1 KGHSH, CDR2 LQKENI. Deletions cut 2 bases from V and 3 bases from J, with 11 bases between. This CDR3 is built from 15 residues. The CDR3 is CASSPDRGFNQPQHF. Written as DNA, the CDR3 is TGTGCCAGCTCACCAGATAGGGGATTCAATCAGCCCCAGCATTTT.

This chain connects TRBV20-1 to TRBJ1-5, with TRBD1 identical over 8 bases. The CDR3 spans 13 residues. The V and J ends lost 3 bases and 9 bases, in that order; junction bases with no gene match: 7. CDR1 DFQATT and CDR2 SNEGSKA come from the germline V gene (reference sequence). The CDR3 reads CSASGQGQGPQHF. In nucleotides, the CDR3 is TGCAGTGCTAGCGGACAGGGCCAGGGGCCCCAGCATTTT.

V gene TRBV5-4 combines with J gene TRBJ1-4; TRBD1 might be the D (6 bases). V was clipped by 7 bases and J by 2 bases, with 12 bases between them. The CDR3 length is 14 residues. Germline CDR1 and CDR2: SGHNT and YYREEE (reference sequence). For the CDR3, the DNA is TGTGCCAGCCACCAAACAGGGACTAATGAAAAACTGTTTTTT. Translated: CASHQTGTNEKLFF. Full variable domain (outside the CDR3, taken from reference TRBV5-4 and TRBJ1-4): ETGVTQSPTHLIKTRGQQVTLRCSSQSGHNTVSWYQQALGQGPQFIFQYYREEENGRGNFPPRFSGLQFPNYSSELNVNALELDDSALYLCASHQTGTNEKLFFGSGTQLSVL.

The chain carries TRBV7-2 and TRBJ2-2, with 13 bases matching TRBD2. From germline, CDR1 is SGHTA and CDR2 FQGNSA. This CDR3 comprises 19 residues. J gave up 4 bases and V 5 bases, and 13 bases lay outside the gene matches. The CDR3 nucleotides read TGTGCCAGCAGCCCCTTCGGACTAGCGGGGGAAGGGGGCACCGGGGAGCTGTTTTTT. Translation gives CASSPFGLAGEGGTGELFF.

This chain links TRBV5-1 with TRBJ2-4; 10 bases map to TRBD1. V lost 2 bases, J lost 6 bases, and 2 bases stayed unmatched. The CDR3 totals 14 residues. Germline V gene lookup returns CDR1 SGHRS and CDR2 YFSETQ. The CDR3 reads CASSLGQGGNIQYF. CDR3 in DNA: TGCGCCAGCAGCTTAGGACAGGGGGGAAACATTCAGTACTTC. Combining the CDR3 with reference TRBV5-1 and TRBJ2-4 gives the whole variable domain KAGVTQTPRYLIKTRGQQVTLSCSPISGHRSVSWYQQTPGQGLQFLFEYFSETQRNKGNFPGRFSGRQFSNSRSEMNVSTLELGDSALYLCASSLGQGGNIQYFGAGTRLSVL.

V and J are TRBV11-3 and TRBJ2-5; maybe TRBD1 (6 bases). The CDR3 is 14 residues long. The V gene lost 1 base and the J gene lost 4 bases, with 10 bases spanning the gap. Germline V gives CDR1 SGHNT, CDR2 YENEEA. CDR3 sequence reads: CASSLGGTRETQYF. CDR3 DNA: TGTGCCAGCAGCTTAGGGGGGACAAGAGAGACCCAGTACTTC.

This chain joins TRBV7-9 and TRBJ2-5; D unclear. V was trimmed by 1 base and J by 5 bases, leaving 11 bases between them. Germline V CDR1 and CDR2: SEHNR, FQNEAQ (reference sequence). This CDR3 contains 14 residues. This chain's CDR3 is CASSLVGSTETQYF. The CDR3 nucleotides read TGTGCCAGCAGCTTAGTAGGTAGCACGGAGACCCAGTACTTC.

The chain carries TRBV11-3 and TRBJ2-5; no clear D gene. Looked up from germline, CDR1 is SGHNT and CDR2 is YENEEA. The CDR3 covers 12 residues. V gave up 4 bases and J gave up 4 bases, with 7 bases separating them. CDR3 sequence (DNA): TGTGCCAGCAGCTACCTGGGAGAGACCCAGTACTTC. It is translated as CASSYLGETQYF.

This clonotype turned up a few times. In DNA, the CDR3 is TGTGCCAGCTCACCACCGGGGCAGGGAACCGACACTGAAGCTTTCTTT. Its translation is CASSPPGQGTDTEAFF. The chain employs TRBV18 and TRBJ1-1; tentatively, D is TRBD1 (5 bases). The CDR3 contains 16 residues. CDR1 and CDR2 from the germline V gene are KGHSH and LQKENI. V was trimmed by 0 bases and J by 3 bases, leaving 14 bases between them.

The chain carries TRBV20-1 and TRBJ2-4, with 8 nucleotides matching TRBD1. Per germline, CDR1 DFQATT and CDR2 SNEGSKA (reference sequence). The CDR3 totals 17 residues. Germline trimming cut 0 bases from V and 0 bases from J; bases unmatched to any gene: 7. CDR3 bases: TGCAGTGCTAGAGATTGGGGACAGGACCTAGCCAAAAACATTCAGTACTTC. Amino acid sequence: CSARDWGQDLAKNIQYF.